This TCR beta chain was profiled in a study of cytomegalovirus exposure and HLA in healthy donors. 60 Vbeta and 13 Jbeta primers were used in PCR. Some clones are missing from TCRdb's copy, which holds only in-frame ones; the method was immunoSEQ multiplex PCR. The sample includes roughly 200,000 clones, around 80% seen only once; the top ten take 3.5% to 5%. V was cut by 3 bases and J by 4 bases, with 9 bases left in between. From germline, CDR1 is SGHAT and CDR2 FQNNGV. This CDR3 contains 14 residues. This clonotype was obtained from a woman aged 25 to 39 in good health and CMV-seropositive. Sequenced material: PBMCs. The chain employs TRBV11-2 and TRBJ2-2; the D is unclear. Written as DNA, the CDR3 is TGTGCCAGCAGCTTCCGGGTGGGCACCGGGGAGCTGTTTTTT. Protein product: CASSFRVGTGELFF.